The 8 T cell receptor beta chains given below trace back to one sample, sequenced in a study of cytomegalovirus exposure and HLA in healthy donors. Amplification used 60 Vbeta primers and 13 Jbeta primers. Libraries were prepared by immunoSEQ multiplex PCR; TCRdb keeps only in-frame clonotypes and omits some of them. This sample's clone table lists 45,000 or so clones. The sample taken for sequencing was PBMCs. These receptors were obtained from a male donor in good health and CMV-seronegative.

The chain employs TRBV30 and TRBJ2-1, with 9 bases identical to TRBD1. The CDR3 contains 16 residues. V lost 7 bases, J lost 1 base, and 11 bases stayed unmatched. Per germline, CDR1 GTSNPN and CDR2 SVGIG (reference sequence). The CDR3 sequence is CAFNLRTGVSYNEQFF. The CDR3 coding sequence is TGTGCCTTTAACCTTAGGACAGGGGTATCCTACAATGAGCAGTTCTTC.

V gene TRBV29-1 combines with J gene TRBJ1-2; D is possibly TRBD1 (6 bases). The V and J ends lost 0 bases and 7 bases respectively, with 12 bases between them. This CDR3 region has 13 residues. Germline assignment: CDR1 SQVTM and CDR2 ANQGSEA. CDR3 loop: CSVEDGTGTGYTF. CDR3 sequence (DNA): TGCAGCGTTGAAGACGGTACAGGGACTGGCTACACCTTC.

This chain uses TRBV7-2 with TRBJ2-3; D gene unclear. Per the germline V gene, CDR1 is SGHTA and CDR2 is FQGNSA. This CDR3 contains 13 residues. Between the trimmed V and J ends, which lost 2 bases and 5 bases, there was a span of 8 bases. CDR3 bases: TGTGCCAGCAGCTTATCAAAGCTAGATACGCAGTATTTT. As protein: CASSLSKLDTQYF.

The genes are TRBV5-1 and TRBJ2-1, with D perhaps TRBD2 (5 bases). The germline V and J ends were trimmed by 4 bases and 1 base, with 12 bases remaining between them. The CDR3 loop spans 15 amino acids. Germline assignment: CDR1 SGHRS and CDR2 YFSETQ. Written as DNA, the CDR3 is TGCGCCAGCAGCACAACTAGTGTTTCCTACAATGAGCAGTTCTTC. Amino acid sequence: CASSTTSVSYNEQFF.

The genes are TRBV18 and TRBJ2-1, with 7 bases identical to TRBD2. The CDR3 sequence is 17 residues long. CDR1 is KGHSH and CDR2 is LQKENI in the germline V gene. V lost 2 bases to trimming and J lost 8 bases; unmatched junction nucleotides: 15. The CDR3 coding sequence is TGTGCCAGCTCACCAAACACACTCCTGCACCGGGGGGATGAGCAGTTCTTC. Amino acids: CASSPNTLLHRGDEQFF.

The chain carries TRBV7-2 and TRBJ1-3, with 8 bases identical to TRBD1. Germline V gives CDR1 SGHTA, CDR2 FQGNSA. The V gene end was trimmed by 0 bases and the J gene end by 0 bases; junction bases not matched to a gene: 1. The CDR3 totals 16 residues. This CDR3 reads CASSLAGTGSGNTIYF. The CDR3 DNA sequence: TGTGCCAGCAGCTTAGCAGGGACAGGCTCTGGAAACACCATATATTTT.

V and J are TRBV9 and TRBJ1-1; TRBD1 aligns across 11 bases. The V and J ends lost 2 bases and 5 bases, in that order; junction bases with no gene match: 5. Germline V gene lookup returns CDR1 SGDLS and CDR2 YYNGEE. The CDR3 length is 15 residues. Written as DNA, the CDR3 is TGTGCCAGCAGCGTCGGGACAGGGGGTTCGACTGAAGCTTTCTTT. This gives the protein CASSVGTGGSTEAFF. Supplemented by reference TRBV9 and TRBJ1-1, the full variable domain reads DSGVTQTPKHLITATGQRVTLRCSPRSGDLSVYWYQQSLDQGLQFLIQYYNGEERAKGNILERFSAQQFPDLHSELNLSSLELGDSALYFCASSVGTGGSTEAFFGQGTRLTVV.

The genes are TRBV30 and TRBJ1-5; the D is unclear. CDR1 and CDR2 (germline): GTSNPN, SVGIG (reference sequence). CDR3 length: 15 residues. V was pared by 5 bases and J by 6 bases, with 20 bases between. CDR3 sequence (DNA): TGTGCCTGGGGAACGACTGGCGGGCCTGTTCAGCCCCAGCATTTT. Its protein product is CAWGTTGGPVQPQHF. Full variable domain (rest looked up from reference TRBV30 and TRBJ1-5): SQTIHQWPATLVQPVGSPLSLECTVEGTSNPNLYWYRQAAGRGLQLLFYSVGIGQISSEVPQNLSASRPQDRQFILSSKKLLLSDSGFYLCAWGTTGGPVQPQHFGDGTRLSIL.